This section outlines one T cell receptor beta chain sequence together with its context. These data are taken from a study of shared clonotypes between healthy human individuals. The CDR3 is 13 amino acids. Germline-derived CDR1 and CDR2 are MNHNS and SASEGT. Trimming stripped 3 bases from V and 7 bases from J, with 12 bases between. The repertoire was sequenced with immunoSEQ multiplex PCR; TCRdb's copy has only in-frame clones and lacks some. The sample has fewer than 600,000 clones; roughly 72% are singletons. The chain is built from TRBV6-1 and TRBJ2-5; D remains unclear. The specimen sequenced was PBMCs. The receptor was derived from a middle-aged woman in good health. Some clones in this sample may be carry-over from other donors' samples. CDR3 sequence: CASSEVGLGTQYF. CDR3 in DNA: TGTGCCAGCAGTGAGGTGGGGTTGGGGACCCAGTACTTC.